This T cell receptor beta chain came from a study of cytomegalovirus exposure and HLA in healthy donors. Study-level points and caveats: Sequencing depth across donors, presence/absence analyses assumed, was roughly uniform. TCR beta chains numbering more than 150 were designated cytomegalovirus-associated. Analysis was carried out at a later point, and it linked a missense DCLRE1C variant to TCR beta V- and J-gene trimming.

PCR employed 60 Vbeta and 13 Jbeta primers. Clones were read by immunoSEQ multiplex PCR, and TCRdb kept only the in-frame ones, dropping some. The data show more than 95,000 clones, around four fifths seen once. This clone has only a few counts. Its antigen is currently unknown. The trim removed 6 bases at V and 8 bases at J, leaving 12 bases unmatched. The CDR3 is 15 residues long. In germline, CDR1 is SEHNR, CDR2 FQNEAQ (reference sequence). Donors were nominally healthy when sampled, though unrecorded immune exposures were likely. The receptor was derived from a woman in her thirties or forties in good health and CMV-seropositive. Sequences were obtained from PBMCs. This chain uses TRBV7-9 with TRBJ1-4, with TRBD1 identical over 7 bases. CDR3 residues: CASSRTGIREEKLFF. DNA for the CDR3: TGTGCCAGCAGTCGGACAGGAATCCGCGAGGAAAAACTGTTTTTT.